This record concerns one T cell receptor beta chain sequence. Its antigen is as yet unknown. Other DNA variants within this sample encode the same CDR3. The data were taken from a study of shared clonotypes between healthy human individuals. Study details: Donors had three CD4 naive, three CD4 memory, two CD8 naive and one CD8 memory plate apiece. Study outcomes and limitations: Generation probability values for non-shared clonotypes were lower than those for clonotypes shared by all four donors.

Sorted-subset replicate PCRs used roughly 180 ng DNA, some 30,000 T cell genomes. The data were produced by immunoSEQ multiplex PCR, yet TCRdb's version contains in-frame clones alone and is incomplete. The sample consists of some 2 million clones, over 85% of them appearing once. CD45RO-negative, CCR7-positively selected cells formed the naive CD8 fraction, excluding terminally differentiated effector memory CD45RA+ cells. The study drew its donors from healthy HIV-negative adults without recent acute infections or vaccinations. Specimen: naive CD8+ T cells sorted from blood. The TCR originated in a young man in good health.

CDR3 sequence (DNA): TGTGCCAGCAGCCCAGGGACGGGGAACACTGAAGCTTTCTTT. Its protein is CASSPGTGNTEAFF. The J gene is TRBJ1-1, the V gene TRBV27; the D gene is possibly TRBD1 (5 bases). Germline V gene lookup returns CDR1 MNHEY and CDR2 SMNVEV (reference sequence). The V gene lost 6 bases and the J gene lost 1 base, with 12 bases spanning the gap. The CDR3 is 14 residues long.